The 23 T cell receptor beta chains in this list originate from one sample, sequenced in a study of beta chain features in type 1 diabetes listed by TCRdb under 2018. Library preparation employed the immunoSEQ multiplex PCR assay. The entire amount of isolated RNA was reverse transcribed using the High Capacity cDNA Reverse Transcription Kit, so the sequenced TCRB transcripts were expressed ones. TCRdb mirrors the immuneACCESS table, restricted to in-frame sequences. Some clones are absent from its copies; in checked studies, under half trace to an unresolved V gene, and the reason for the others is unknown. This sample lists about 360,000 clones; around an eighth were detected once. The ten biggest clones cover around 0.015% of the sample. The specimen sequenced was naive CD4+ T cells from blood. The cell subset or site label of this sample denotes: true naive CD4+ T cells. The receptors come from a young man in good health.

This clone was seen only a few times. The chain is built from TRBV5-8 and TRBJ2-1; TRBD1 aligns across 7 bases. J lost 4 bases, V lost 5 bases, and 15 bases had no gene match. The CDR3 has 17 amino acids. Germline CDR1 SGHTS, CDR2 YDEGEE. Written as DNA, the CDR3 is TGTGCCAGCAGTTGGATGAGGGACAGCGACCGATACAATGAGCAGTTCTTC. Amino acids: CASSWMRDSDRYNEQFF.

The sample holds a few counts of this clone. This chain connects TRBV7-9 to TRBJ2-7, with 10 bases identical to TRBD1. Germline V CDR1 and CDR2: SEHNR, FQNEAQ (reference sequence). V trimming: 5 bases; J trimming: 4 bases; junction bases outside the gene matches: 11. This CDR3 comprises 16 residues. The CDR3 spells CASSLPPGQGRYEQYF. The CDR3 DNA is TGTGCCAGCAGCCTTCCTCCGGGACAGGGGAGGTACGAGCAGTACTTC.

This clone appeared a few times. This chain joins TRBV29-1 and TRBJ2-5; maybe TRBD2 (6 bases). TRBJ2-7 matches the DNA end more closely, so the J call is doubtful. This CDR3 region has 13 residues. Germline values: CDR1 SQVTM, CDR2 ANQGSEA. The DNA of the CDR3 is TGCAGCGTTGTAGGAGGGCCGGTCTACGAGCAGTACTTC. Protein sequence: CSVVGGPVYEQYF.

J is TRBJ2-7 and V is TRBV18, with 9 bases lining up with TRBD1. Trimming took 1 base from V and 7 from J; bases not matched to a gene: 5. CDR1 is KGHSH, CDR2 LQKENI, per germline. This CDR3 contains 14 residues. The CDR3 DNA follows: TGTGCCAGCTCACCACGGGACAGGGCTGGAGAGCAGTACTTC. Translated, it gives CASSPRDRAGEQYF.

This clone occurred a few times. The chain links TRBV7-2 to TRBJ2-3; possibly TRBD2 for D (5 bases). Deletions cut 2 bases from V and 1 base from J, with 13 bases between. The length of the CDR3 is 16 residues. Germline CDR1 reads SGHTA; CDR2 reads FQGNSA. The CDR3 DNA reads as TGTGCCAGCAGCTTAAGGGCGGAGGCCGGCACAGATACGCAGTATTTT. This encodes CASSLRAEAGTDTQYF.

CDR3 in DNA: TGTGCCAGCTCAACGGGACAGATCTATGGCTACACCTTC. Protein product: CASSTGQIYGYTF. This rearrangement joins TRBV18 to TRBJ1-2; 7 bases line up with TRBD1. The germline CDR1 and CDR2 sequences are KGHSH and LQKENI. V was pared by 5 bases and J by 4 bases, with 4 bases of the junction left unmatched. This CDR3 contains 13 residues.

In its sample, this clone was seen a few times. The CDR3 nucleotides are TGTGCCAGTACCCCGACGGGGGTACGTAATTCACCCCTCCACTTT. Translation gives CASTPTGVRNSPLHF. The chain employs TRBV19 and TRBJ1-6; possible D gene TRBD1, 5 bases. The CDR3 totals 15 residues. Germline lookup yields CDR1 LNHDA and CDR2 SQIVND (reference sequence). Trimming cost V 7 bases and J 6 bases, with 16 bases left between them.

This clone has a handful of counts. The chain links TRBV9 to TRBJ2-7; D remains ambiguous. Germline CDR1 and CDR2: SGDLS and YYNGEE. The CDR3 sequence is 14 residues long. The V end was cut by 2 bases, the J end by 1 base, with 10 bases between. The CDR3 region has the DNA TGTGCCAGCAGCGTCACCCTATCGTCCTACGAGCAGTACTTC. Its translation is CASSVTLSSYEQYF.

The rearrangement uses TRBV6-4 and TRBJ1-2; D may be TRBD1 (6 bases). V lost 4 bases to trimming and J lost 8 bases, with 17 bases between them. Germline loops: CDR1 MRHNA, CDR2 SNTAGT. This CDR3 has 14 amino acids. CDR3 in DNA: TGTGCCAGCAGTGTTTCGACAGGCGACTGGGGCTACACCTTC. Amino acids: CASSVSTGDWGYTF.

V and J are TRBV18 and TRBJ1-1; D is possibly TRBD1 (5 bases). This CDR3 region has 14 residues. CDR1 KGHSH and CDR2 LQKENI come from the germline V gene. The ends were cut back, 2 bases at V and 1 base at J, with 8 bases in the middle. The CDR3, as DNA: TGTGCCAGCTCACCAAGGACACAGAACACTGAAGCTTTCTTT. Translated, it gives CASSPRTQNTEAFF.

V usage is TRBV4-3 and J usage is TRBJ1-2; tentatively, D is TRBD1 (6 bases). Per the germline V gene, CDR1 is LGHNA and CDR2 is YSLEER. Trimming cost V 0 bases and J 6 bases, with 20 bases left between them. The length of the CDR3 is 17 residues. Here the CDR3 reads CASSQDLTGRFFNGYTF. In DNA form, the CDR3 reads TGCGCCAGCAGCCAAGATTTGACAGGTCGCTTTTTTAATGGCTACACCTTC.

The chain is built from TRBV7-2 and TRBJ2-5; D perhaps matches TRBD1 (8 bases). The CDR3 is 14 amino acids. The germline V gene has CDR1 SGHTA and CDR2 FQGNSA. Trimming stripped 0 bases from V and 5 bases from J, with 10 bases between. The CDR3 region has the DNA TGTGCCAGCAGCTTAGCACAGGGGGGGGAGACCCAGTACTTC. It encodes CASSLAQGGETQYF.

The rearrangement links TRBV5-4 to TRBJ2-7; 7 bases match TRBD1. The CDR3 has 14 amino acids. The trim removed 0 bases at V and 4 bases at J, leaving 4 bases unmatched. Germline V gene data show CDR1 as SGHNT and CDR2 as YYREEE (reference sequence). CDR3 in amino acids: CASSLGQGLYEQYF. The CDR3 DNA reads TGTGCCAGCAGCTTGGGACAGGGCCTGTACGAGCAGTACTTC.

The genes are TRBV7-3 and TRBJ2-7; tentatively, D is TRBD1 (6 bases). Per germline, CDR1 SGHTA and CDR2 FQGTGA. Trimming cost V 5 bases and J 6 bases, with 20 bases left between them. The CDR3 has 15 amino acids. This CDR3 reads CASSGTGSALSEQYF. CDR3 nucleotide sequence: TGTGCCAGCAGCGGCACAGGGAGTGCCCTCTCCGAGCAGTACTTC. The whole variable domain, remainder taken from reference TRBV7-3 and TRBJ2-7, is GAGVSQTPSNKVTEKGKYVELRCDPISGHTALYWYRQSLGQGPEFLIYFQGTGAADDSGLPNDRFFAVRPEGSVSTLKIQRTERGDSAVYLCASSGTGSALSEQYFGPGTRLTVT.

V is TRBV4-2 and J is TRBJ1-2; D perhaps matches TRBD1 (5 bases). The CDR3 is 14 amino acids. Trimming cost V 1 base and J 5 bases, with 11 bases left between them. Germline V CDR1 and CDR2: LGHNA, YNFKEQ. As DNA, the CDR3 is TGTGCCAGCAGCCAAGCCGGGACTCAGTATGGCTACACCTTC. Translating it yields CASSQAGTQYGYTF.

This chain links TRBV4-2 with TRBJ1-2; D possibly corresponds to TRBD1 (5 bases). Germline CDR1 is LGHNA and CDR2 is YNFKEQ. This CDR3 has 16 residues. V was trimmed by 4 bases and J by 4 bases, leaving 19 bases between them. The DNA of the CDR3 is TGTGCCAGCAGCCCCACGGCGAGACAGAACTTCTATGGCTACACCTTC. Its protein is CASSPTARQNFYGYTF.

This clone was detected a few times. V usage is TRBV7-9 and J usage is TRBJ2-5; D may be TRBD2 (6 bases). The CDR3 has 14 residues. Germline V gene sequence: CDR1 SEHNR, CDR2 FQNEAQ (reference sequence). The ends were cut back, 6 bases at V and 5 bases at J, with 16 bases in the middle. As DNA, the CDR3 is TGTGCCAGCAGAGACAGTGGGGGGACGGAGACCCAGTACTTC. This gives the protein CASRDSGGTETQYF.

The chain combines TRBV28 with TRBJ1-2; TRBD1 aligns across 10 bases. J lost 4 bases, V lost 4 bases, and 0 bases had no gene match. Germline V CDR1 and CDR2: MDHEN, SYDVKM. This CDR3 is built from 13 residues. In nucleotides, the CDR3 is TGTGCCAGCAGTTGGGACAGGGGCTATGGCTACACCTTC. Its protein is CASSWDRGYGYTF.

The chain has TRBV5-1 and TRBJ2-7, with a tentative D call TRBD1 (6 bases). The germline CDR1 and CDR2 sequences are SGHRS and YFSETQ. The CDR3 contains 16 residues. Trimming shortened V by 4 bases and J by 0 bases, and 17 bases separated the two germline ends. The CDR3 protein is CASSQGQAGASYEQYF. The CDR3 nucleotides are TGCGCCAGCAGCCAAGGTCAGGCAGGGGCCTCCTACGAGCAGTACTTC.

This chain connects TRBV9 to TRBJ2-5; 9 positions agree with TRBD2. Germline assignment: CDR1 SGDLS and CDR2 YYNGEE. V lost 2 bases and J lost 1; bases outside the gene matches: 0. The length of the CDR3 is 14 residues. The chain's CDR3 is CASSVSGGQETQYF. The CDR3 DNA follows: TGTGCCAGCAGCGTTAGCGGGGGCCAAGAGACCCAGTACTTC.

This clone was detected only a few times. The chain recombines TRBV5-4 with TRBJ2-1, with 14 bases fitting TRBD2. J was trimmed by 7 bases and V by 4 bases; bases with no gene match: 7. The CDR3 has 16 residues. CDR1 and CDR2 (germline): SGHNT, YYREEE (reference sequence). The CDR3 sequence is CASSTPGLAGVNEQFF. The CDR3 DNA is TGTGCCAGCAGCACACCGGGACTAGCGGGGGTGAATGAGCAGTTCTTC.

This clone came up a few times. V gene TRBV28 combines with J gene TRBJ2-5, with TRBD1 identical over 9 bases. The DNA end is a closer match to TRBJ2-7, so the J assignment may be wrong. The CDR3 is 14 residues long. Germline assignment: CDR1 MDHEN and CDR2 SYDVKM. The CDR3 spells CASSPTGGSYEQYF. CDR3 nucleotides: TGTGCCAGCAGTCCGACAGGGGGCTCCTACGAGCAGTACTTC.

V and J are TRBV7-8 and TRBJ1-1, with TRBD1 matching 9 bases. Germline loops: CDR1 SGHVS, CDR2 FQNEAQ. J lost 9 bases, V lost 1 base, and 9 bases had no gene match. The CDR3 contains 15 residues. In DNA form, the CDR3 reads TGTGCCAGCAGCTTAGGAGATACAGGGGGCTCCAAAGCTTTCTTT. This translates into CASSLGDTGGSKAFF.